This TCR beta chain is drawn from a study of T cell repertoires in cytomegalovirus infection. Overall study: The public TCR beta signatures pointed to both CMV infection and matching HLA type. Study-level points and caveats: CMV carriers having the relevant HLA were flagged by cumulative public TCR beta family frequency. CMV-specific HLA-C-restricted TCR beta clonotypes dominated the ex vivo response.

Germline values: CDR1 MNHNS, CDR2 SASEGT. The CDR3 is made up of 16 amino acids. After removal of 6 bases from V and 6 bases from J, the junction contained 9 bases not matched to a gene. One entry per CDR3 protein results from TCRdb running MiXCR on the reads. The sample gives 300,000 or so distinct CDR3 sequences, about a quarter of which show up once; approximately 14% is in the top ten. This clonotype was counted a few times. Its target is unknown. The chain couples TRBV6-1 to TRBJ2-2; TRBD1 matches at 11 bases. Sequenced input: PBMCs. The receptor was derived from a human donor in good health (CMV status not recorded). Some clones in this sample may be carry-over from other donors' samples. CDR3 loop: CASSANPGQGAGELFF. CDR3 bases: TGTGCCAGCAGCGCAAACCCGGGACAGGGGGCCGGGGAGCTGTTTTTT.